This TCR beta chain was identified in a study of T cells after yellow fever vaccination. Study-wide findings and caveats: A weaker secondary response peaked on day 5, the primary on day 15.

The germline CDR1 and CDR2 sequences are MNHEY and SMNVEV (reference sequence). The length of the CDR3 is 15 residues. V was pared by 5 bases and J by 6 bases, with 10 bases of the junction left unmatched. This clonotype was picked up many times. Antigen specificity is unknown. The authors made TCR cDNA by 5'RACE template switching, adding a universal primer site and UMIs. TCRdb re-analysed the 5' RACE reads in MiXCR, keeping a single row per CDR3 protein. Counted here are approximately 160,000 distinct CDR3 sequences, roughly 6.4% occurring once; the ten biggest clones make up just under 3%. The chain recombines TRBV27 with TRBJ1-1; TRBD1 agrees at 9 bases. The sample here was CD4+ T cells sorted from PBMCs, taken on the day of the first yellow fever vaccination. This receptor was identified in a man aged 18 to 29 who received the YFV17D yellow fever vaccine. The CDR3 DNA reads as TGTGCCAGCAGTACCCCCGGGACAGGGAGATCTGAAGCTTTCTTT. The encoded protein is CASSTPGTGRSEAFF.